These T cell receptor beta chains were read from a single sample in a study of relationships among human T cell subsets. Each CDR3 protein is one row after TCRdb ran MiXCR on the multiplex PCR reads. Seen here are some 14,000 distinct CDR3 sequences, 60% observed once, and the top ten hold 2.1%. Sequenced input: Tregs sorted from blood. These receptors all come from a man aged 35-49 years in good health. Both conserved end residues are part of each CDR3. The order of the fields is J gene, D gene, V gene, clone size, CDR3 protein, CDR3 DNA. D genes are given only for firm matches. For some rows the clone size is stated as once, few or many, or as a class when expanded; others skip it.

>TRBJ2-3|-|TRBV11-2|-
CASSLSREKYF
TGTGCCAGCAGCCTGTCGCGTGAGAAGTATTTT
>TRBJ2-2|-|TRBV30|once
CAWSPQVSAGELFF
TGTGCCTGGAGTCCCCAAGTTAGCGCCGGGGAGCTGTTTTTT
>TRBJ2-1|TRBD2|TRBV11-2|few
CASRGWGGLSYNEQFF
TGTGCCAGCAGAGGATGGGGGGGACTTTCCTACAATGAGCAGTTCTTC
>TRBJ1-1|TRBD1|TRBV12-3/TRBV12-4|-
CASSFRPTGGTEAFF
TGTGCCAGCAGTTTTCGCCCAACAGGGGGCACTGAAGCTTTCTTT
>TRBJ2-1|TRBD1|TRBV6-6|few
CVSRGGQYNEQFF
TGTGTCAGCAGAGGGGGACAGTACAATGAGCAGTTCTTC
>TRBJ1-5|TRBD1|TRBV20-1|-
CSARSGTGRKVQPQHF
TGCAGTGCTAGGTCGGGGACAGGGAGAAAGGTACAGCCCCAGCATTTT
>TRBJ2-7|TRBD1|TRBV28|-
CASSHRGTGKREQYF
TGTGCCAGCAGTCACCGAGGGACAGGAAAACGCGAGCAGTACTTC
>TRBJ1-1|-|TRBV11-2|-
CASTPGPNTEAFF
TGTGCCAGCACTCCAGGGCCGAACACTGAAGCTTTCTTT
>TRBJ2-1|TRBD2|TRBV4-2|-
CASSQETSGEQFF
TGTGCCAGCAGCCAAGAGACTAGCGGTGAGCAGTTCTTC
>TRBJ1-1|-|TRBV20-1|few
CSARGGDVRGNTEAFF
TGCAGTGCTAGAGGAGGGGACGTTAGAGGGAACACTGAAGCTTTCTTT
>TRBJ2-7|-|TRBV11-2|-
CASSHRPGPYEQYF
TGTGCCAGCAGCCACCGCCCAGGTCCCTACGAGCAGTACTTC
>TRBJ1-1|-|TRBV27|-
CASSSDGDTEAFF
TGTGCCAGCAGTTCGGATGGCGACACTGAAGCTTTCTTT
>TRBJ2-3|-|TRBV11-2|few
CASSFGVDPRTDTQYF
TGTGCCAGCAGCTTCGGGGTGGACCCACGCACAGATACGCAGTATTTT
>TRBJ1-2|TRBD1|TRBV14|-
CASSPGQGYGYTF
TGTGCCAGCAGCCCCGGACAGGGCTATGGCTACACCTTC
>TRBJ1-2|TRBD1|TRBV27|-
CASSLEAGGAYGYTF
TGTGCCAGCAGTTTGGAGGCAGGGGGCGCATATGGCTACACCTTC
>TRBJ2-6|-|TRBV6-1|few
CASRVPGANVLTF
TGTGCCAGCCGCGTCCCTGGGGCCAACGTCCTGACTTTC
>TRBJ1-2|-|TRBV28|few
CASSFLGDGYTF
TGTGCCAGCAGTTTCCTCGGGGATGGCTACACCTTC
>TRBJ1-2|TRBD1|TRBV20-1|-
CSARPGQALYGYTF
TGCAGTGCTAGACCCGGACAGGCTCTCTATGGCTACACCTTC
>TRBJ1-6|-|TRBV12-3/TRBV12-4|-
CASTLSVSSYNSPLHF
TGTGCCAGCACCCTCTCTGTGAGCTCCTATAATTCACCACTCCACTTT
>TRBJ2-7|-|TRBV20-1|few
CSAPAEGDEQYF
TGCAGTGCCCCAGCGGAGGGCGACGAGCAGTACTTC
>TRBJ1-5|-|TRBV6-5|few
CASSSRESNQPQHF
TGTGCCAGCAGTAGCCGGGAGTCCAATCAGCCCCAGCATTTT
>TRBJ1-1|-|TRBV28|-
CASSPGTGTEAFF
TGTGCCAGCAGTCCCGGGACGGGCACTGAAGCTTTCTTT
>TRBJ2-3|TRBD2|TRBV7-3|few
CASGLAVVTDTQYF
TGTGCCAGCGGACTAGCGGTCGTCACAGATACGCAGTATTTT